This T cell receptor (beta chain) was obtained from a study of cytomegalovirus exposure and HLA in healthy donors. In regard to this clone: Its target is not known.

Whole-study results and caveats: Later work associated 16,951 TCR beta sequences with HLA alleles at 0.05 false discovery rate.

Whereas donors were nominally healthy upon sampling, unrecorded immune exposures were probable. CDR1 SGHRS and CDR2 YFSETQ come from the germline V gene. V lost 0 bases, J lost 7 bases, and 5 bases stayed unmatched. There are 16 residues in the CDR3. PCR used 60 Vbeta primers and 13 Jbeta primers. Original analysis: In a later analysis, the count reached some 88 million unique TCR beta chains, with 8.5 million to 14 million shared. Assay used: immunoSEQ multiplex PCR; TCRdb lists only in-frame clones, some missing. That table furnishes V, J and clone size, whereas the DNA furnished D and trimming. The data contain about 190,000 clones, roughly 85% of them singletons.

Sequencing was done on a sample of PBMCs. The chain carries TRBV5-1 and TRBJ1-6, with 9 positions matching TRBD1. This TCR was recovered from a boy younger than 10 in good health and CMV-seronegative. CDR3 protein: CASSLGGQGRNSPLHF. Written as DNA, the CDR3 is TGCGCCAGCAGCTTGGGAGGACAGGGGCGGAATTCACCCCTCCACTTT.